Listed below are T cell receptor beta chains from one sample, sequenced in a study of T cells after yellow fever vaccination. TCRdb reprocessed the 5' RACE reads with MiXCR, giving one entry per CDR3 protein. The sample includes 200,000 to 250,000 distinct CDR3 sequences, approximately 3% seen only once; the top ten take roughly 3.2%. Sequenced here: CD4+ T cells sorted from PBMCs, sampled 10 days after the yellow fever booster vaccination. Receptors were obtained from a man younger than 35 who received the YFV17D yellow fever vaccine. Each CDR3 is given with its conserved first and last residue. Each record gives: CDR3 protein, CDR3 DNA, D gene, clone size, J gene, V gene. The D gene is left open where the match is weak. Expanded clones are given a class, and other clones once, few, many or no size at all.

CDR3aa: CASSLNGETSNYGYTF
CDR3nt: TGCGCCAGCAGTCTGAATGGGGAGACCTCTAACTATGGCTACACCTTC
d_gene: .
abundance: few
j_gene: TRBJ1-2
v_gene: TRBV5-1

CDR3aa: CATSRLDSSEQYF
CDR3nt: TGTGCCACCAGCAGGCTTGACAGCTCCGAGCAGTACTTC
d_gene: .
abundance: few
j_gene: TRBJ2-7
v_gene: TRBV15

CDR3aa: CASSYQAGGLAKNIQYF
CDR3nt: TGTGCCAGCAGTTACCAAGCGGGGGGGCTAGCCAAAAACATTCAGTACTTC
d_gene: TRBD2
abundance: .
j_gene: TRBJ2-4
v_gene: TRBV12-3/TRBV12-4

CDR3aa: CASSLWGPDTQYF
CDR3nt: TGTGCCAGCAGCTTATGGGGGCCAGATACGCAGTATTTT
d_gene: .
abundance: many
j_gene: TRBJ2-3
v_gene: TRBV7-9

CDR3aa: CASSPGRAGGSGANVLTF
CDR3nt: TGCGCCAGCAGCCCCGGAAGGGCGGGGGGCTCTGGGGCCAACGTCCTGACTTTC
d_gene: TRBD2
abundance: few
j_gene: TRBJ2-6
v_gene: TRBV5-1

CDR3aa: CSARDGGANTGELFF
CDR3nt: TGCAGTGCTAGGGACGGGGGAGCGAACACCGGGGAGCTGTTTTTT
d_gene: .
abundance: few
j_gene: TRBJ2-2
v_gene: TRBV20-1

CDR3aa: CASGYTTEGTQYF
CDR3nt: TGTGCTAGTGGTTATACAACGGAGGGGACCCAGTACTTC
d_gene: .
abundance: many
j_gene: TRBJ2-5
v_gene: TRBV12-5

CDR3aa: CASSPARGSSSYEQYF
CDR3nt: TGTGCCAGCTCACCGGCCAGGGGGTCCTCGTCCTACGAGCAGTACTTC
d_gene: TRBD1
abundance: many
j_gene: TRBJ2-7
v_gene: TRBV18

CDR3aa: CAWSDTGELFF
CDR3nt: TGTGCCTGGAGTGACACCGGGGAGCTGTTTTTT
d_gene: .
abundance: few
j_gene: TRBJ2-2
v_gene: TRBV30

CDR3aa: CASSPGTAAREQFF
CDR3nt: TGTGCCAGCAGCCCGGGTACGGCAGCGAGGGAGCAGTTCTTC
d_gene: .
abundance: .
j_gene: TRBJ2-1
v_gene: TRBV7-9

CDR3aa: CASSLDRTTYGYTF
CDR3nt: TGTGCCAGCAGCTTAGATCGCACGACTTATGGCTACACCTTC
d_gene: .
abundance: many
j_gene: TRBJ1-2
v_gene: TRBV7-8

CDR3aa: CASSQVTGGMTDTQYF
CDR3nt: TGTGCCAGCAGCCAAGTAACCGGGGGGATGACAGATACGCAGTATTTT
d_gene: TRBD2
abundance: many
j_gene: TRBJ2-3
v_gene: TRBV4-2

CDR3aa: CASSPPDLGNYEQYF
CDR3nt: TGTGCCAGCTCACCACCCGACTTGGGGAACTACGAGCAGTACTTC
d_gene: .
abundance: once
j_gene: TRBJ2-7
v_gene: TRBV18

CDR3aa: CASRRGGSYNEQFF
CDR3nt: TGTGCCAGCAGGAGAGGGGGATCCTACAATGAGCAGTTCTTC
d_gene: .
abundance: many
j_gene: TRBJ2-1
v_gene: TRBV6-5

CDR3aa: CSAMQGDEQYF
CDR3nt: TGCAGTGCGATGCAAGGGGATGAGCAGTACTTC
d_gene: .
abundance: many
j_gene: TRBJ2-7
v_gene: TRBV20-1

CDR3aa: CASSPGTSGTDTQYF
CDR3nt: TGTGCCAGCAGCCCCGGGACTAGCGGCACAGATACGCAGTATTTT
d_gene: TRBD2
abundance: many
j_gene: TRBJ2-3
v_gene: TRBV5-6

CDR3aa: CASSLLSISGELFF
CDR3nt: TGTGCCAGCAGTTTACTCTCGATCAGCGGGGAGCTGTTTTTT
d_gene: .
abundance: many
j_gene: TRBJ2-2
v_gene: TRBV12-3/TRBV12-4

CDR3aa: CASSQDPQGAGSPLHF
CDR3nt: TGTGCCAGCAGCCAAGACCCCCAGGGGGCGGGTTCACCCCTCCACTTT
d_gene: TRBD1
abundance: many
j_gene: TRBJ1-6
v_gene: TRBV3-1

CDR3aa: CSARGGAHAGELFF
CDR3nt: TGCAGTGCAAGGGGTGGGGCGCACGCCGGGGAGCTGTTTTTT
d_gene: .
abundance: many
j_gene: TRBJ2-2
v_gene: TRBV20-1

CDR3aa: CASSPTAGGDTQYF
CDR3nt: TGTGCCAGCAGTCCCACCGCGGGGGGGGATACGCAGTATTTT
d_gene: TRBD2
abundance: few
j_gene: TRBJ2-3
v_gene: TRBV13

CDR3aa: CASSLSASGGYGYTF
CDR3nt: TGTGCCAGCAGCTTAAGTGCCAGTGGAGGCTATGGCTACACCTTC
d_gene: .
abundance: many
j_gene: TRBJ1-2
v_gene: TRBV7-2

CDR3aa: CASSPSGLDTQYF
CDR3nt: TGTGCCAGCAGCCCCTCGGGGCTGGATACGCAGTATTTT
d_gene: .
abundance: few
j_gene: TRBJ2-3
v_gene: TRBV7-2

CDR3aa: CASSLVFRDSGAFF
CDR3nt: TGTGCCAGCAGCTTAGTGTTTAGGGATTCTGGGGCTTTCTTT
d_gene: .
abundance: .
j_gene: TRBJ1-1
v_gene: TRBV7-2

CDR3aa: CASSLDRGYGYTF
CDR3nt: TGTGCCAGCAGTTTGGACAGGGGGTATGGCTACACCTTC
d_gene: TRBD1
abundance: many
j_gene: TRBJ1-2
v_gene: TRBV6-5

CDR3aa: CASSLSRDGNTIYF
CDR3nt: TGTGCCAGCAGTTTAAGCAGGGATGGAAACACCATATATTTT
d_gene: .
abundance: few
j_gene: TRBJ1-3
v_gene: TRBV12-3/TRBV12-4

CDR3aa: CSAGTGYEQYF
CDR3nt: TGCAGTGCTGGGACGGGCTACGAGCAGTACTTC
d_gene: .
abundance: many
j_gene: TRBJ2-7
v_gene: TRBV20-1

CDR3aa: CSVGRGRTEAFF
CDR3nt: TGCAGCGTCGGCAGGGGCAGAACTGAAGCTTTCTTT
d_gene: .
abundance: .
j_gene: TRBJ1-1
v_gene: TRBV29-1

CDR3aa: CASSPDRVGEQYF
CDR3nt: TGTGCCAGCAGTCCAGACAGGGTGGGGGAGCAGTACTTC
d_gene: TRBD1
abundance: many
j_gene: TRBJ2-7
v_gene: TRBV7-3

CDR3aa: CASSLEPGQGETQYF
CDR3nt: TGCGCCAGCAGCCTTGAACCGGGACAGGGAGAGACCCAGTACTTC
d_gene: TRBD1
abundance: many
j_gene: TRBJ2-5
v_gene: TRBV4-3

CDR3aa: CASSDSGGGHTNEQFF
CDR3nt: TGTGCCAGCAGCGACTCCGGGGGGGGCCACACCAATGAGCAGTTCTTC
d_gene: TRBD2
abundance: few
j_gene: TRBJ2-1
v_gene: TRBV5-4

CDR3aa: CASSLGDNPMNTEAFF
CDR3nt: TGCGCCAGCAGCTTGGGGGACAACCCGATGAACACTGAAGCTTTCTTT
d_gene: .
abundance: many
j_gene: TRBJ1-1
v_gene: TRBV5-1

CDR3aa: CASSSLAGRYQETQYF
CDR3nt: TGTGCTAGCAGCTCACTAGCGGGGCGGTACCAAGAGACCCAGTACTTC
d_gene: TRBD2
abundance: many
j_gene: TRBJ2-5
v_gene: TRBV7-7

CDR3aa: CSAGQGGDQPQHF
CDR3nt: TGCAGTGCCGGACAGGGGGGGGATCAGCCCCAGCATTTT
d_gene: TRBD1
abundance: many
j_gene: TRBJ1-5
v_gene: TRBV20-1

CDR3aa: CASSQTSGGATGELFF
CDR3nt: TGTGCCAGCAGCCAAACTAGCGGGGGGGCCACCGGGGAGCTGTTTTTT
d_gene: TRBD2
abundance: few
j_gene: TRBJ2-2
v_gene: TRBV3-1

CDR3aa: CSAREGADTQYF
CDR3nt: TGCAGTGCTAGAGAAGGCGCAGATACGCAGTATTTT
d_gene: .
abundance: many
j_gene: TRBJ2-3
v_gene: TRBV20-1